This T cell receptor beta chain was observed in a study of shared clonotypes between healthy human individuals. Study results and caveats: An anticipated effect of sequencing depth on clonotype sharing among donors was recognized. Of the naive CD4 clonotypes, around 5.2% were shared across several donors.

In regard to this clone: Its cognate antigen is unknown. The same CDR3 is also encoded by other DNA sequences in this sample.

The ends lost 1 base at V and 4 bases at J; junction bases unmatched: 5. Germline assignment: CDR1 LNHDA and CDR2 SQIVND (reference sequence). The CDR3 runs to 15 residues. Sequencing used immunoSEQ multiplex PCR; TCRdb keeps in-frame clones, though not all of them. Of roughly 2.2 million clones listed, roughly 90% were seen once; the top ten hold approximately 0.39%. This clonotype was obtained from a man aged 18 to 29 in good health. Some clones in this sample may be carry-over from other donors' samples. This sequence joins TRBV19 and TRBJ2-7; 9 nucleotides line up with TRBD1. The specimen sequenced was naive CD4+ T cells from PBMCs. Subset noted: CD45RA+ positively selected. The CDR3: CASSIAGTGIYEQYF. In DNA form, the CDR3 reads TGTGCCAGTAGTATAGCCGGGACAGGGATTTACGAGCAGTACTTC.